This T cell receptor beta chain was found in a study of T cell clones after liver transplantation. Looking at the study overall: Post-transplant blood was tracked for graft-donor-reactive T cell clones identified in a pre-transplant mixed lymphocyte reaction. Without induction therapy, subjects received standard immunosuppression until 12-24 months post-transplant. The study, taken as a whole, reports: In two subjects, few donor cells limited the measurable donor-reactive repertoire. In 5 of 8 subjects, circulating graft-donor-reactive CD4 TCRbeta sequences fell significantly after transplant.

A few counts support this clone. No antigen is known for it. This CDR3 spans 13 amino acids. The germline gives CDR1 SNHLY, CDR2 FYNNEI. The ends were cut back, 3 bases at V and 5 bases at J, with 7 bases in the middle. The table came from immunoSEQ multiplex PCR; TCRdb's copy has only in-frame clones and leaves some out. The sample lists under 60,000 clones; more than 70% were seen once. This chain uses TRBV2 with TRBJ2-2, with unresolved D. Sequenced here: CD4+ T cells from blood, sampled at the 22-month timepoint. The receptor's source is a human patient who received a liver transplant. T cells may partly derive from the graft donor. For the CDR3, the DNA is TGTGCCAGCAGTGAGGGTTGGACCGGGGAGCTGTTTTTT. Its protein product is CASSEGWTGELFF.